This T cell receptor beta chain came from a study of T cells in pancreatic ductal adenocarcinoma. From germline, CDR1 is MGHRA and CDR2 YSYEKL. Losses at the gene ends were 0 bases for V and 5 bases for J; bases not matched to a gene: 7. This CDR3 contains 16 residues. This table comes from immunoSEQ multiplex PCR, and its TCRdb copy is limited to in-frame clones, with some not included. The sample shows roughly 100,000 clones, 90% to 95% of them seen only once. Surgery without prior neoadjuvant therapy was the treatment of the selected pancreatic ductal adenocarcinoma patients. This TCR was sampled from a human donor with pancreatic ductal adenocarcinoma. V gene TRBV4-1 combines with J gene TRBJ2-7, with 10 bases matching TRBD2. The sequenced material came from PBMCs. CDR3 nucleotides: TGCGCCAGCAGCCAAGAAGCCCTAGCGGGAGTGGACGAGCAGTACTTC. Protein: CASSQEALAGVDEQYF.